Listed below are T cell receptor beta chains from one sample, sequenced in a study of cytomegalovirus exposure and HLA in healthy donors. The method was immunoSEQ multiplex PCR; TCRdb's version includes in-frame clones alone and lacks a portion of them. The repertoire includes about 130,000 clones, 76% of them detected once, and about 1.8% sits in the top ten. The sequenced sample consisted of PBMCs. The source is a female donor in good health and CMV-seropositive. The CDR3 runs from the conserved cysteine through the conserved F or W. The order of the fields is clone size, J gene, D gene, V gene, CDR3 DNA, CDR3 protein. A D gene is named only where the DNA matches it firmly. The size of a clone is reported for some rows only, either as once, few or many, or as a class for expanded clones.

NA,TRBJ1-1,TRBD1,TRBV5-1,TGCGCCAGCAGCACCGCGGGACAGCTTAACACTGAAGCTTTCTTT,CASSTAGQLNTEAFF
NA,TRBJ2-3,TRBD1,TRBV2,TGTGCCAGCAGTCGCCAAAGGGGGCTCACAGATACGCAGTATTTT,CASSRQRGLTDTQYF
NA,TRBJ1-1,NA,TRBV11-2,TGTGCCAGCAGCTTATTGCTCCGACAGGAAGCTTTCTTT,CASSLLLRQEAFF
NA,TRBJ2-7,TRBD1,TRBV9,TGTGCCAGCAGCGTAGACCCAGGGGGCTACGAGCAGTACTTC,CASSVDPGGYEQYF
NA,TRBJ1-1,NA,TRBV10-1,TGCGCCAGCAGTGTACAGGGGAACACTGAAGCTTTCTTT,CASSVQGNTEAFF
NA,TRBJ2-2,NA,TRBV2,TGTGCCAGCAGGCGGGACAGACGCGCCACCGGGGAGCTGTTTTTT,CASRRDRRATGELFF
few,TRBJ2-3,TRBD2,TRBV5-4,TGTGCCAGCAGCTCCGCACTAGCGGGGCGTAGCACAGATACGCAGTATTTT,CASSSALAGRSTDTQYF
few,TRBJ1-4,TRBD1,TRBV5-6,TGTGCCAGCAGCTCTACGGGACAGGGAGGTGAAAAACTGTTTTTT,CASSSTGQGGEKLFF
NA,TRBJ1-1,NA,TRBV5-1,TGCGCCAGCAGCTTGGGTATGGGTACGGGTATGAACACTGAAGCTCTCTTT,CASSLGMGTGMNTEALF
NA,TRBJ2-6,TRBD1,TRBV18,TGTGCCAGCTCACCACAGGGGGCAGGGGGGGCCAACGTCCTGACTTTC,CASSPQGAGGANVLTF
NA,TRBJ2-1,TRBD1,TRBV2,TGTGCCAGCAGTAAACAGGGGGCGCATGGTGAGCAGTTCTTC,CASSKQGAHGEQFF
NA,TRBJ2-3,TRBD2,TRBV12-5,TGTGCTAGTGGCCGGGAGGATGGCACAGATACGCAGTATTTT,CASGREDGTDTQYF
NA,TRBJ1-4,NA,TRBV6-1,TGTGCCAGCATTCCGGAAGGAGATGAAAAACTGTTTTTT,CASIPEGDEKLFF
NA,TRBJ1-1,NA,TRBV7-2,TGTGCCAGCAGCTTCACTATCAACACTGAAGCTTTCTTT,CASSFTINTEAFF
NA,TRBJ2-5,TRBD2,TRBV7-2,TGTGCCAGCAGCTTAGTGGGACTAGCCCAAGAGACCCAGTACTTC,CASSLVGLAQETQYF
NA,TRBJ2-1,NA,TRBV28,TGTGCCAGCATGGGGGGGCCTGTGGGGTGGAATGAGCAGTTCTTC,CASMGGPVGWNEQFF
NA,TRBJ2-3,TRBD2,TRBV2,TGTGCCAGCAGTGAAGAACTAGCGGGGGTCCGCACAGATACGCAGTATTTT,CASSEELAGVRTDTQYF